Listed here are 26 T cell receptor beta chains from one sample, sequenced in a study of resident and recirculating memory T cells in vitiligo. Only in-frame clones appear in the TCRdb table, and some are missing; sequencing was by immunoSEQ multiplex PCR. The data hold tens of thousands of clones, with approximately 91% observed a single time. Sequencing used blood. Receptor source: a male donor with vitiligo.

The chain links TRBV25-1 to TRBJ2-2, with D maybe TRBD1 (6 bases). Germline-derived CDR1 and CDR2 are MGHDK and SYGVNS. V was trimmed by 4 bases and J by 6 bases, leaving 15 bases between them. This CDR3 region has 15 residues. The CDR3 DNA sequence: TGTGCCAGCAGTGGGGGAGATACAGGGCCCGGGGAGCTGTTTTTT. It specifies CASSGGDTGPGELFF.

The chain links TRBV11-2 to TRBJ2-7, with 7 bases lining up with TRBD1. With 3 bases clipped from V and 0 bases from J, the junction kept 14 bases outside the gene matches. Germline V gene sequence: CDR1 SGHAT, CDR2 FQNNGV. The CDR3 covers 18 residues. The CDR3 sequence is CASSFIGVGQLSSYEQYF. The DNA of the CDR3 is TGTGCCAGCAGCTTCATAGGGGTGGGACAGCTTAGCTCCTACGAGCAGTACTTC.

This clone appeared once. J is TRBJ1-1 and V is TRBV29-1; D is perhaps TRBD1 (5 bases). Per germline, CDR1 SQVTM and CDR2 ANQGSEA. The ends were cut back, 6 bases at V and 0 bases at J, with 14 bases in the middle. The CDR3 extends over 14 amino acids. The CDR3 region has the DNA TGCAGCGTCGGTGCGGACACCCTGAACACTGAAGCTTTCTTT. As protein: CSVGADTLNTEAFF.

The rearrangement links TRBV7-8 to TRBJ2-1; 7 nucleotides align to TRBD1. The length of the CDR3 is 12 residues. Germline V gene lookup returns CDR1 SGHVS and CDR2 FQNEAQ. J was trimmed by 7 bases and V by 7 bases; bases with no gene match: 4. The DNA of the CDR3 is TGTGCCAGCACCGCGACAGGGAATGAGCAGTTCTTC. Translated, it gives CASTATGNEQFF.

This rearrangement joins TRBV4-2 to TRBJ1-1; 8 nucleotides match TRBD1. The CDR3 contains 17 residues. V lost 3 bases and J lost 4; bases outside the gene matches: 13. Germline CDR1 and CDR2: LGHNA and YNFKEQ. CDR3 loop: CASSQATGERWGTEAFF. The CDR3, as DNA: TGTGCCAGCAGCCAGGCGACAGGGGAAAGGTGGGGCACTGAAGCTTTCTTT.

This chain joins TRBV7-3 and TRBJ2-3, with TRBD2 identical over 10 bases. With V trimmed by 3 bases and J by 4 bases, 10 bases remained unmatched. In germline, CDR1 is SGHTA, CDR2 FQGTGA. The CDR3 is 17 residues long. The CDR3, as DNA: TGTGCCAGCAGCTTGGCTAGCGGGGGCGCAGGGGCAGATACGCAGTATTTT. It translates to CASSLASGGAGADTQYF. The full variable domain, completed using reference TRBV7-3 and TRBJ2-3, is GAGVSQTPSNKVTEKGKYVELRCDPISGHTALYWYRQSLGQGPEFLIYFQGTGAADDSGLPNDRFFAVRPEGSVSTLKIQRTERGDSAVYLCASSLASGGAGADTQYFGPGTRLTVL.

In nucleotides, the CDR3 is TGTGCCAGCAGCCCAAGAGGTGTAGCGGCGGGGGGGTCCCAGTACTTC. It is translated as CASSPRGVAAGGSQYF. J is TRBJ2-5 and V is TRBV7-2; 9 positions agree with TRBD2. The ends lost 5 bases at V and 9 bases at J; junction bases unmatched: 16. The CDR3 consists of 16 residues. Germline CDR1 and CDR2: SGHTA and FQGNSA.

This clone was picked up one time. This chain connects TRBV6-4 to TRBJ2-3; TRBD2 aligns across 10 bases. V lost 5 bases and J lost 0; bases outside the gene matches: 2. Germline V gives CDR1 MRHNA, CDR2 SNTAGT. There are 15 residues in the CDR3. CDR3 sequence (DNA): TGTGCCAGCAGTCTACTAGCGGGGAGCACAGATACGCAGTATTTT. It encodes CASSLLAGSTDTQYF.

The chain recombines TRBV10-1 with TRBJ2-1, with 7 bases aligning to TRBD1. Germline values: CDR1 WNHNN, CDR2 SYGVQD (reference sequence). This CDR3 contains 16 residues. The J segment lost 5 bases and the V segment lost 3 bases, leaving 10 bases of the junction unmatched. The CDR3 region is CASSELGRGCDNEQFF. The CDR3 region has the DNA TGCGCCAGCAGTGAACTTGGCAGGGGGTGTGACAATGAGCAGTTCTTC.

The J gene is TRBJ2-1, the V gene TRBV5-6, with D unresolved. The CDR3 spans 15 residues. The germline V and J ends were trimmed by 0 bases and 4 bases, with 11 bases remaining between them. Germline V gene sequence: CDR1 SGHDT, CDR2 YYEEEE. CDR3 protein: CASSLVADLYNEQFF. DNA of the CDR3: TGTGCCAGCAGCTTGGTTGCGGATCTTTACAATGAGCAGTTCTTC. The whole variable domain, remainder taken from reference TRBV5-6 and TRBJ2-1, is DAGVTQSPTHLIKTRGQQVTLRCSPKSGHDTVSWYQQALGQGPQFIFQYYEEEERQRGNFPDRFSGHQFPNYSSELNVNALLLGDSALYLCASSLVADLYNEQFFGPGTRLTVL.

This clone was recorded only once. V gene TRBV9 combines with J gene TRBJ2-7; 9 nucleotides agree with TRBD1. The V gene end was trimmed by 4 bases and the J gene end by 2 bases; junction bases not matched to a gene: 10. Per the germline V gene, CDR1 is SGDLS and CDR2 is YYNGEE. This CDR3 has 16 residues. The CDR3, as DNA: TGTGCCAGCAGCCCCTGGGACAGGGCATCAACCTACGAGCAGTACTTC. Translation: CASSPWDRASTYEQYF.

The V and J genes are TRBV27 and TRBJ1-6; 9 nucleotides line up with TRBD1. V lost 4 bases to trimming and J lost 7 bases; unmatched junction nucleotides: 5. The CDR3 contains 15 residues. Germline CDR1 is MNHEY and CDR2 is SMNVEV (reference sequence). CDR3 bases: TGTGCCAGCAGTTCAAGACAGGGGGGGAATTCACCCCTCCACTTT. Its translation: CASSSRQGGNSPLHF.

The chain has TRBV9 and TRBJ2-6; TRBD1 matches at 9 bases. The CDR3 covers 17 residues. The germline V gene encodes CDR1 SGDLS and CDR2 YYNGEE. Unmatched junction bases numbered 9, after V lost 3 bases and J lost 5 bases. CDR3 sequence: CASSAGQGLLWANVLTF. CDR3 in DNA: TGTGCCAGCAGCGCGGGACAGGGCCTCCTCTGGGCCAACGTCCTGACTTTC.

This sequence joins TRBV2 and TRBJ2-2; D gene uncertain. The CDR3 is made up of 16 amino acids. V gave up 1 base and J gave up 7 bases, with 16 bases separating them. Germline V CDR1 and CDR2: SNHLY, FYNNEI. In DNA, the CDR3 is TGTGCCAGCAGTGAAGAAGGCGGCTCCTTGGGCGGGGAGCTGTTTTTT. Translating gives CASSEEGGSLGGELFF. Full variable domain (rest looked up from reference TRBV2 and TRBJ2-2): EPEVTQTPSHQVTQMGQEVILRCVPISNHLYFYWYRQILGQKVEFLVSFYNNEISEKSEIFDDQFSVERPDGSNFTLKIRSTKLEDSAMYFCASSEEGGSLGGELFFGEGSRLTVL.

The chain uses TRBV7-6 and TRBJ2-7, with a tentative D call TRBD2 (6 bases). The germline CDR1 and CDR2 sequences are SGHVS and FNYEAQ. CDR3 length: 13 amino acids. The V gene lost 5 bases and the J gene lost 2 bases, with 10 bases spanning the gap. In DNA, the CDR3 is TGTGCCAGCAGCCGTGGCGGGGCCTACGAGCAGTACTTC. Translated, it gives CASSRGGAYEQYF.

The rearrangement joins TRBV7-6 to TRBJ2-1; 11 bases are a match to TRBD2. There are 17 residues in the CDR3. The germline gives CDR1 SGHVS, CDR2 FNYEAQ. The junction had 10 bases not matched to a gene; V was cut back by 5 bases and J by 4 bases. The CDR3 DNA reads TGTGCCAGCAGCACATTCGCCGGGACTAGCGGATACAATGAGCAGTTCTTC. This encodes CASSTFAGTSGYNEQFF.

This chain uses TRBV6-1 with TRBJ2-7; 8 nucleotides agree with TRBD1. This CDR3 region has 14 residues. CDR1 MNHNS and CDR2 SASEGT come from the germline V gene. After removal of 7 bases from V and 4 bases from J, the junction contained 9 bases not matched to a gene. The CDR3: CASKPKTGVYEQYF. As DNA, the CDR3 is TGTGCCAGCAAACCCAAGACAGGGGTTTACGAGCAGTACTTC.

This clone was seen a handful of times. CDR3 DNA: TGTGCCAGCAGCTTAGCGGGACAGCCTACTGAAGCTTTCTTT. Its translation: CASSLAGQPTEAFF. The genes are TRBV7-8 and TRBJ1-1; TRBD1 agrees at 7 bases. J lost 5 bases, V lost 0 bases, and 3 bases had no gene match. This CDR3 has 14 amino acids. The V gene's germline CDR1 is SGHVS and CDR2 FQNEAQ.

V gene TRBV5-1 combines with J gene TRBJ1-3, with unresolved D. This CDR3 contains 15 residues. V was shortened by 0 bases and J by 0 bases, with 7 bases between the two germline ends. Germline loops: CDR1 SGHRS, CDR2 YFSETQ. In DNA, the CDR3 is TGCGCCAGCAGCTTGGCGCTGGCCTCTGGAAACACCATATATTTT. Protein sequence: CASSLALASGNTIYF.

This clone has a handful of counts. The CDR3 sequence is CARAAGELFF. The CDR3 coding sequence is TGTGCCAGAGCCGCCGGGGAGCTGTTTTTT. The chain carries TRBV7-9 and TRBJ2-2, with D unclear. Germline V gene sequence: CDR1 SEHNR, CDR2 FQNEAQ (reference sequence). This CDR3 is 10 amino acids long. Trimming removed 9 bases from V and 6 bases from J, with 5 bases in between.

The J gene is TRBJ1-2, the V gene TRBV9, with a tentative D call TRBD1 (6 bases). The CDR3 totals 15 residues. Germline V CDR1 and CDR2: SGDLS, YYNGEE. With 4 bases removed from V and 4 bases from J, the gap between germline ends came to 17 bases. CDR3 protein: CASSLQGWGSYGYTF. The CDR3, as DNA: TGTGCCAGCAGCCTACAGGGCTGGGGGTCCTATGGCTACACCTTC.

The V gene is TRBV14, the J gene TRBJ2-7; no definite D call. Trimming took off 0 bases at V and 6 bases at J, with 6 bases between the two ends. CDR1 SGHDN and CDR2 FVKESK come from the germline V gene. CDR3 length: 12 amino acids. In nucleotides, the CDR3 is TGTGCCAGCAGCCAAGATGCAGGCGAGCAGTACTTC. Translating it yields CASSQDAGEQYF.

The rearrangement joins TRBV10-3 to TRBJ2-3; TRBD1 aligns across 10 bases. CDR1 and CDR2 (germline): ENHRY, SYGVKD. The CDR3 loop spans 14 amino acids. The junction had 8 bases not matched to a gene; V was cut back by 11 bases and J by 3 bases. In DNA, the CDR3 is TGTGCCGGCCAACGGGACAGGGGAACAGATACGCAGTATTTT. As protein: CAGQRDRGTDTQYF.

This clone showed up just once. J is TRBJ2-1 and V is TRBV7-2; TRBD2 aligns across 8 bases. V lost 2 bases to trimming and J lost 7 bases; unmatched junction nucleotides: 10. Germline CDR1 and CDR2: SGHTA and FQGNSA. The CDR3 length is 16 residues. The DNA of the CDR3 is TGTGCCAGCAGCTTAAGAACGGGGGGGCAGGGGAATGAGCAGTTCTTC. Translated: CASSLRTGGQGNEQFF.

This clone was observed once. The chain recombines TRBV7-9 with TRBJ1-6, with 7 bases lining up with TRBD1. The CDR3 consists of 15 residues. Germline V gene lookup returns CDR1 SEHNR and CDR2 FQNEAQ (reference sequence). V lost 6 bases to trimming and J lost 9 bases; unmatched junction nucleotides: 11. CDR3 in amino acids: CASRRGTGDSSPLHF. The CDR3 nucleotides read TGTGCCAGCAGGAGGGGCACAGGGGACAGTTCACCCCTCCACTTT.

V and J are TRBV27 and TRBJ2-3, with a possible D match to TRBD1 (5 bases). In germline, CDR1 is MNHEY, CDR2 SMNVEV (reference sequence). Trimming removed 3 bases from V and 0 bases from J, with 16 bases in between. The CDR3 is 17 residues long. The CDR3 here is CASSFDRDATSTDTQYF. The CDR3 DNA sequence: TGTGCCAGCAGTTTTGACAGAGACGCGACCAGCACAGATACGCAGTATTTT.